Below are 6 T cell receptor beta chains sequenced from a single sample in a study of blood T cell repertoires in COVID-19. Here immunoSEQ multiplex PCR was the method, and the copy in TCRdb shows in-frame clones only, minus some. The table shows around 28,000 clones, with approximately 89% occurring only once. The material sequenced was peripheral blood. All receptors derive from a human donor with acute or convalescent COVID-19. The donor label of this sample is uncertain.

The CDR3: CASSALARTDTQYF. The CDR3 region has the DNA TGTGCCAGCAGTGCTCTTGCTAGAACAGATACGCAGTATTTT. The chain is built from TRBV27 and TRBJ2-3; D remains ambiguous. Trimming stripped 5 bases from V and 3 bases from J, with 12 bases between. The CDR3 covers 14 residues. Germline CDR1 is MNHEY and CDR2 is SMNVEV (reference sequence).

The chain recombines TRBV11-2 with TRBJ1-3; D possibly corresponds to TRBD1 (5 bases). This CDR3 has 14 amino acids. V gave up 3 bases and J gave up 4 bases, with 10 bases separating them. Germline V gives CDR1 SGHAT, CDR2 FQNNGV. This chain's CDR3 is CASSFGASGNTIYF. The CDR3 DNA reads TGTGCCAGCAGCTTTGGGGCGTCCGGAAACACCATATATTTT.

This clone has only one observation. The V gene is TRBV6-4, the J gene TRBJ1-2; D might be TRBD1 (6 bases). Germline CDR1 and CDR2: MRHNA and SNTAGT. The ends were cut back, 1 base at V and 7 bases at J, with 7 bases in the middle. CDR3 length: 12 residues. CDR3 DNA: TGTGCCAGCAGTGACTTGGACAGTGGCTACACCTTC. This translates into CASSDLDSGYTF.

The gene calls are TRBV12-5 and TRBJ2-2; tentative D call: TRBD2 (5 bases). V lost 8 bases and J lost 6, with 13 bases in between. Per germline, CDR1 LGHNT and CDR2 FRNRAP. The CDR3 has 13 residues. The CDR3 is CASRPRESGELFF. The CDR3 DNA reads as TGTGCTAGTAGACCCCGGGAATCCGGGGAGCTGTTTTTT.

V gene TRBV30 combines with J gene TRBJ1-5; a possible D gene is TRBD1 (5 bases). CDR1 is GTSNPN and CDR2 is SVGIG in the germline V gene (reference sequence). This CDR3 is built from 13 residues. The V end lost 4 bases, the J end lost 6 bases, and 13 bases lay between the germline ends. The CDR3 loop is CAWNGQGSQPQHF. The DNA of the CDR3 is TGTGCCTGGAACGGGCAGGGAAGTCAGCCCCAGCATTTT.

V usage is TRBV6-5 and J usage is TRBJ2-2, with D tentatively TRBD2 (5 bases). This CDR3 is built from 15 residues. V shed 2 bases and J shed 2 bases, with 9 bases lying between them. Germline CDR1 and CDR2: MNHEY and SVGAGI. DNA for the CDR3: TGTGCCAGCAGTTACGGGCTAGCCAACACCGGGGAGCTGTTTTTT. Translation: CASSYGLANTGELFF.